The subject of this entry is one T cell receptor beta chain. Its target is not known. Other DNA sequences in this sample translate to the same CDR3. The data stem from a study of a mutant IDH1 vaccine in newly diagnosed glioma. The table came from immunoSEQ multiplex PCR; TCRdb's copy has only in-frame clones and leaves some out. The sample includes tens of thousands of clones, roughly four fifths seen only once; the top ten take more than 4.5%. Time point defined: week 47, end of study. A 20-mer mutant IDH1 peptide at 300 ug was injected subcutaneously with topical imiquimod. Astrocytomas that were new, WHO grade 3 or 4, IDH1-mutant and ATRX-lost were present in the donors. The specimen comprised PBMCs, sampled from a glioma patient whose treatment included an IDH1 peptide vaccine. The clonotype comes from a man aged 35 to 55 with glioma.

The CDR3 is CASSSLAGVTDTQYF. CDR3 nucleotide sequence: TGTGCCAGCAGCTCCCTAGCGGGAGTCACAGATACGCAGTATTTT. The chain uses TRBV7-2 and TRBJ2-3, with 10 bases matching TRBD2. The germline gives CDR1 SGHTA, CDR2 FQGNSA. V lost 4 bases to trimming and J lost 2 bases; unmatched junction nucleotides: 3. The length of the CDR3 is 15 residues. Together with reference TRBV7-2 and TRBJ2-3, the CDR3 gives the full variable domain: GAGVSQSPSNKVTEKGKDVELRCDPISGHTALYWYRQSLGQGLEFLIYFQGNSAPDKSGLPSDRFSAERTGGSVSTLTIQRTQQEDSAVYLCASSSLAGVTDTQYFGPGTRLTVL.